The rows below give T cell receptor beta chains drawn from one sample of a study of cytomegalovirus exposure and HLA in healthy donors. Profiling relied on immunoSEQ multiplex PCR, and the TCRdb table lists in-frame clones only, not all of them. The sample consists of 140,000 or so clones, around 74% of them appearing once. Sequenced sample: PBMCs. These receptors all stem from a man between 18 and 29 years old in good health and CMV-seropositive. Both conserved end residues are part of each CDR3. The D gene is left open where the match is weak. Rows give clone size only sometimes, using once, few, many, or a class for an expanded clone.

clone size: NA
V gene: TRBV10-3
J gene: TRBJ1-3
D gene: NA
CDR3 DNA: TGTGCCATCAGTGAACCGGGACTAAGGGGTCCAGGAAACACCATATATTTT
CDR3 protein: CAISEPGLRGPGNTIYF

clone size: few
V gene: TRBV5-6
J gene: TRBJ1-4
D gene: NA
CDR3 DNA: TGTGCCAGCAGCTTGCCGGGTAACGGGGAAAAACTGTTTTTT
CDR3 protein: CASSLPGNGEKLFF

clone size: NA
V gene: TRBV4-3
J gene: TRBJ2-7
D gene: NA
CDR3 DNA: TGCGCCAGCAGCCAAGATGTACGGGAGAAGTGGTACGAGCAGTACTTC
CDR3 protein: CASSQDVREKWYEQYF

clone size: NA
V gene: TRBV19
J gene: TRBJ1-3
D gene: TRBD1
CDR3 DNA: TGTGCCAGTAAAACAGGGGTTTACTCTGGAAACACCATATATTTT
CDR3 protein: CASKTGVYSGNTIYF

clone size: NA
V gene: TRBV6-5
J gene: TRBJ2-3
D gene: TRBD2
CDR3 DNA: TGTGCCAGTAGACTAGCGGGGGGGACAGATACGCAGTATTTT
CDR3 protein: CASRLAGGTDTQYF

clone size: NA
V gene: TRBV6-1
J gene: TRBJ1-5
D gene: TRBD1
CDR3 DNA: TGTGCCAGCAGTGAAACGGGACAGGGAGGTCAGCCCCAGCATTTT
CDR3 protein: CASSETGQGGQPQHF

clone size: few
V gene: TRBV19
J gene: TRBJ2-3
D gene: TRBD1
CDR3 DNA: TGTGCTACGGGACAGCTAAACACAGATACGCAGTATTTT
CDR3 protein: CATGQLNTDTQYF

clone size: few
V gene: TRBV2
J gene: TRBJ1-1
D gene: TRBD1
CDR3 DNA: TGTGCCGGGATACAGGGGTACACTGAAGCTTTCTTT
CDR3 protein: CAGIQGYTEAFF

clone size: NA
V gene: TRBV7-2
J gene: TRBJ2-7
D gene: NA
CDR3 DNA: TGTGCCAGCAGCTGGGGACATGACTACGAGCAGTACTTC
CDR3 protein: CASSWGHDYEQYF

clone size: NA
V gene: TRBV4-2
J gene: TRBJ2-1
D gene: TRBD2
CDR3 DNA: TGTGCCAGCAGCCAACCTAGCGGGGGGGCTTACAATGAGCAGTTCTTC
CDR3 protein: CASSQPSGGAYNEQFF

clone size: NA
V gene: TRBV6-1
J gene: TRBJ2-1
D gene: NA
CDR3 DNA: TGTGCCAGCAGTGAAATTGGCGGTGGGGCGTACAATGAGCAGTTCTTC
CDR3 protein: CASSEIGGGAYNEQFF

clone size: NA
V gene: TRBV9
J gene: TRBJ2-5
D gene: NA
CDR3 DNA: TGTGCCAGCAGCCCCCAATCCGGGGGAGAGACCCAGTACTTC
CDR3 protein: CASSPQSGGETQYF

clone size: NA
V gene: TRBV5-8
J gene: TRBJ2-7
D gene: TRBD1
CDR3 DNA: TGTGCCAGCAGCCCATACAGGGGCGGGTACGAGCAGTACTTC
CDR3 protein: CASSPYRGGYEQYF

clone size: NA
V gene: TRBV6-6
J gene: TRBJ1-4
D gene: NA
CDR3 DNA: TGTGCCAGCAGTACCTCCGGAGGCCTGGGACTGTTTTTT
CDR3 protein: CASSTSGGLGLFF

clone size: NA
V gene: TRBV7-3
J gene: TRBJ2-1
D gene: NA
CDR3 DNA: TGTGCCAGCAGCCGAACGGGGACTCGGTCCTACAATGAGCAGTTCTTC
CDR3 protein: CASSRTGTRSYNEQFF

clone size: NA
V gene: TRBV5-6
J gene: TRBJ1-4
D gene: TRBD1
CDR3 DNA: TGTGCCAGCAGCTCTCCGGGACAGGGGAATGAAAAACTGTTTTTT
CDR3 protein: CASSSPGQGNEKLFF

clone size: NA
V gene: TRBV2
J gene: TRBJ1-4
D gene: TRBD1
CDR3 DNA: TGTGCCAGCAGTACCCGGGACAGACCTTATGAAAAACTGTTTTTT
CDR3 protein: CASSTRDRPYEKLFF

clone size: NA
V gene: TRBV4-1
J gene: TRBJ2-1
D gene: NA
CDR3 DNA: TGCGCCAGCAGCCAAGATCCAATCAATGAGCAGTTCTTC
CDR3 protein: CASSQDPINEQFF

clone size: NA
V gene: TRBV4-2
J gene: TRBJ1-5
D gene: NA
CDR3 DNA: TGTGCCAGCAGCCAAGATTACGGCGGTTTCAATCAGCCCCAGCATTTT
CDR3 protein: CASSQDYGGFNQPQHF

clone size: once
V gene: TRBV21-1
J gene: TRBJ2-7
D gene: NA
CDR3 DNA: TGTGCCAGCAGCAAAGCGCTTGGGGGTAGGGGGCACGAGCAGTACTTC
CDR3 protein: CASSKALGGRGHEQYF

clone size: NA
V gene: TRBV7-8
J gene: TRBJ1-2
D gene: TRBD1
CDR3 DNA: TGTGCCAGCAGTCAAACAGGGGGCAACTATGGCTACACCTTC
CDR3 protein: CASSQTGGNYGYTF

clone size: NA
V gene: TRBV2
J gene: TRBJ2-5
D gene: NA
CDR3 DNA: TGTGCCAGCAGTGGGCCTTCAGAGACCCAGTACTTC
CDR3 protein: CASSGPSETQYF

clone size: NA
V gene: TRBV28
J gene: TRBJ2-3
D gene: TRBD2
CDR3 DNA: TGTGCCAGCAGCTTTCGTGGGAGGGCCACTGATACGCAGTATTTT
CDR3 protein: CASSFRGRATDTQYF

clone size: NA
V gene: TRBV4-2
J gene: TRBJ1-2
D gene: NA
CDR3 DNA: TGTGCCAGCAGCCAACGGCAGGGAGGCGGCTACACCTTC
CDR3 protein: CASSQRQGGGYTF

clone size: NA
V gene: TRBV4-3
J gene: TRBJ2-2
D gene: NA
CDR3 DNA: TGCGCCAGCAGCCAGGAAGAAGGGGCGGGACTCGGGGAGCTGTTTTTT
CDR3 protein: CASSQEEGAGLGELFF

clone size: NA
V gene: TRBV28
J gene: TRBJ1-1
D gene: NA
CDR3 DNA: TGTGCCAGCAGTCCAGGGGATGTTGAAGCTTTCTTT
CDR3 protein: CASSPGDVEAFF

clone size: NA
V gene: TRBV6-6
J gene: TRBJ1-5
D gene: TRBD1
CDR3 DNA: TGTGCCAGCAGTCCAACAGGGGTTCCGAATCAGCCCCAGCATTTT
CDR3 protein: CASSPTGVPNQPQHF

clone size: NA
V gene: TRBV5-4
J gene: TRBJ2-7
D gene: TRBD2
CDR3 DNA: TGTGCCAGCAGCCATACTAGCGCGGCCATAAGGGAGCAGTACTTC
CDR3 protein: CASSHTSAAIREQYF

clone size: NA
V gene: TRBV27
J gene: TRBJ2-2
D gene: NA
CDR3 DNA: TGTGCCAGCAGTTTGCTAGCGCGGACCTTGAACACCGGGGAGCTGTTTTTT
CDR3 protein: CASSLLARTLNTGELFF

clone size: NA
V gene: TRBV19
J gene: TRBJ2-5
D gene: TRBD1
CDR3 DNA: TGTGCCAGTAGTACCGCCCCCCAACAGGGGAGAGAGACCCAGTACTTC
CDR3 protein: CASSTAPQQGRETQYF

clone size: NA
V gene: TRBV6-1
J gene: TRBJ1-2
D gene: TRBD1
CDR3 DNA: TGTGCCAGCAAAAATTTGGAGGGGGCGGAGTATGGCTACACCTTC
CDR3 protein: CASKNLEGAEYGYTF

clone size: NA
V gene: TRBV2
J gene: TRBJ2-7
D gene: TRBD2
CDR3 DNA: TGTGCCAGCACCGAGGGAGGGATCTACGAGCAGTACTTC
CDR3 protein: CASTEGGIYEQYF

clone size: NA
V gene: TRBV5-1
J gene: TRBJ2-5
D gene: NA
CDR3 DNA: TGCGCCAGCAGCATCGGGACTCGTCAAGAGACCCAGTACTTC
CDR3 protein: CASSIGTRQETQYF

clone size: few
V gene: TRBV2
J gene: TRBJ2-1
D gene: NA
CDR3 DNA: TGTGCCAGCAGGTTAGCTCCTGAGCAGTTCTTC
CDR3 protein: CASRLAPEQFF

clone size: NA
V gene: TRBV7-9
J gene: TRBJ2-1
D gene: TRBD2
CDR3 DNA: TGTGCCAGCAGCCCAAGGAGGGCTAGCGGGACCTACAATGAGCAGTTCTTC
CDR3 protein: CASSPRRASGTYNEQFF

clone size: NA
V gene: TRBV30
J gene: TRBJ1-2
D gene: TRBD1
CDR3 DNA: TGTGCCTGGAGTGTACGGGAGGGGGCGTTGGATGGCTACACCTTC
CDR3 protein: CAWSVREGALDGYTF

clone size: few
V gene: TRBV27
J gene: TRBJ2-1
D gene: NA
CDR3 DNA: TGTGCCAGCTTCAGGGTCGGACGGGACAATGAGCAGTTCTTC
CDR3 protein: CASFRVGRDNEQFF

clone size: NA
V gene: TRBV19
J gene: TRBJ2-2
D gene: TRBD2
CDR3 DNA: TGTGCCAGTACACTTGGGACTAGCGGGAGTCGACACACCGGGGAGCTGTTTTTT
CDR3 protein: CASTLGTSGSRHTGELFF

clone size: NA
V gene: TRBV7-2
J gene: TRBJ2-5
D gene: TRBD2
CDR3 DNA: TGTGCCAGCAGCTTAGATCGAGCGGGGCCGCAAGAGACCCAGTACTTC
CDR3 protein: CASSLDRAGPQETQYF

clone size: NA
V gene: TRBV5-1
J gene: TRBJ2-3
D gene: TRBD1
CDR3 DNA: TGCGCCAGCAGCCTAGGGGGCGCGAGCACAGATACGCAGTATTTT
CDR3 protein: CASSLGGASTDTQYF

clone size: NA
V gene: TRBV11-1
J gene: TRBJ1-1
D gene: NA
CDR3 DNA: TGTGCCAGCAGCTTAGACCGGGGGGGCACTGAAGCTTTCTTT
CDR3 protein: CASSLDRGGTEAFF

clone size: NA
V gene: TRBV18
J gene: TRBJ2-6
D gene: NA
CDR3 DNA: TGTGCCAGCTCGCCGGGTGGAGCAGGGGTCTCTGGGGCCAACGTCCTGACTTTC
CDR3 protein: CASSPGGAGVSGANVLTF

clone size: NA
V gene: TRBV7-2
J gene: TRBJ1-1
D gene: NA
CDR3 DNA: TGTGCCAGCAGCTTGGGGGGACGGGGGAACACTGAAGCTTTCTTT
CDR3 protein: CASSLGGRGNTEAFF

clone size: few
V gene: TRBV7-2
J gene: TRBJ1-4
D gene: NA
CDR3 DNA: TGTGCCAGCAGCTCTTGGGGGGGGAGTAATGAAAAACTGTTTTTT
CDR3 protein: CASSSWGGSNEKLFF

clone size: NA
V gene: TRBV15
J gene: TRBJ2-5
D gene: TRBD1
CDR3 DNA: TGTGCCACCAGCAGCACAACAGGGGAGGAGACCCAGTACTTC
CDR3 protein: CATSSTTGEETQYF

clone size: once
V gene: TRBV29-1
J gene: TRBJ1-4
D gene: TRBD1
CDR3 DNA: TGCAGCGTAGACAGGGGGGATGAAAAACTGTTTTTT
CDR3 protein: CSVDRGDEKLFF

clone size: NA
V gene: TRBV11-2
J gene: TRBJ2-1
D gene: TRBD2
CDR3 DNA: TGTGCCAGCAGCTCGCCCGGACTAGCGGGGGCTCAGGAGCAGTTCTTC
CDR3 protein: CASSSPGLAGAQEQFF

clone size: NA
V gene: TRBV10-1
J gene: TRBJ2-2
D gene: NA
CDR3 DNA: TGCGCCAGCAGTGAGGTATACACCGGGGAGCTGTTTTTT
CDR3 protein: CASSEVYTGELFF

clone size: NA
V gene: TRBV9
J gene: TRBJ1-1
D gene: NA
CDR3 DNA: TGTGCCAGCAGCCCAACCACGCGGGGGAACACTGAAGCTTTCTTT
CDR3 protein: CASSPTTRGNTEAFF

clone size: NA
V gene: TRBV7-6
J gene: TRBJ2-1
D gene: TRBD1
CDR3 DNA: TGTGCCAGCAGCGCCGGGACAGGGTCCAACAATGAGCAGTTCTTC
CDR3 protein: CASSAGTGSNNEQFF

clone size: NA
V gene: TRBV4-1
J gene: TRBJ1-2
D gene: NA
CDR3 DNA: TGCGCCAGCAGCCAAGATGGACTTGTCAACTATGGCTACACCTTC
CDR3 protein: CASSQDGLVNYGYTF

clone size: few
V gene: TRBV6-6
J gene: TRBJ1-5
D gene: NA
CDR3 DNA: TGTGCCAGCAGTTACTCAACACAGCCCAATCAGCCCCAGCATTTT
CDR3 protein: CASSYSTQPNQPQHF

clone size: NA
V gene: TRBV30
J gene: TRBJ2-7
D gene: TRBD1
CDR3 DNA: TGTGCCTGGAGTGTTACCAAGACAGGGTCCCGCTTCGAGCAGTACTTC
CDR3 protein: CAWSVTKTGSRFEQYF

clone size: NA
V gene: TRBV11-2
J gene: TRBJ2-1
D gene: NA
CDR3 DNA: TGTGCCAGCAGCTTTAGAGTTTCCTACAATGAGCAGTTCTTC
CDR3 protein: CASSFRVSYNEQFF

clone size: NA
V gene: TRBV19
J gene: TRBJ1-3
D gene: NA
CDR3 DNA: TGTGCCAGTAAAACGGGAGTCGACTCTGGAAACACCATATATTTT
CDR3 protein: CASKTGVDSGNTIYF

clone size: NA
V gene: TRBV6-5
J gene: TRBJ2-2
D gene: TRBD1
CDR3 DNA: TGTGCCGGGGGGACAGGGGGCAACACCGGGGAGCTGTTTTTT
CDR3 protein: CAGGTGGNTGELFF

clone size: once
V gene: TRBV7-9
J gene: TRBJ1-2
D gene: NA
CDR3 DNA: TGTGCCAGCAGCTTAGGAGTCGCGATCTACACCTTC
CDR3 protein: CASSLGVAIYTF

clone size: few
V gene: TRBV6-1
J gene: TRBJ1-2
D gene: NA
CDR3 DNA: TGTGCCAGCAGTGCGGAGGTCAAGCACTACACCTTC
CDR3 protein: CASSAEVKHYTF

clone size: NA
V gene: TRBV14
J gene: TRBJ1-1
D gene: TRBD1
CDR3 DNA: TGTGCCAGCAGCGTCAGAGGGGGCGGCAACACTGAAGCTTTCTTT
CDR3 protein: CASSVRGGGNTEAFF

clone size: NA
V gene: TRBV2
J gene: TRBJ2-1
D gene: TRBD1
CDR3 DNA: TGTGCCAGCAGTGGACAGGGCAACTCCTACAATGAGCAGTTCTTC
CDR3 protein: CASSGQGNSYNEQFF